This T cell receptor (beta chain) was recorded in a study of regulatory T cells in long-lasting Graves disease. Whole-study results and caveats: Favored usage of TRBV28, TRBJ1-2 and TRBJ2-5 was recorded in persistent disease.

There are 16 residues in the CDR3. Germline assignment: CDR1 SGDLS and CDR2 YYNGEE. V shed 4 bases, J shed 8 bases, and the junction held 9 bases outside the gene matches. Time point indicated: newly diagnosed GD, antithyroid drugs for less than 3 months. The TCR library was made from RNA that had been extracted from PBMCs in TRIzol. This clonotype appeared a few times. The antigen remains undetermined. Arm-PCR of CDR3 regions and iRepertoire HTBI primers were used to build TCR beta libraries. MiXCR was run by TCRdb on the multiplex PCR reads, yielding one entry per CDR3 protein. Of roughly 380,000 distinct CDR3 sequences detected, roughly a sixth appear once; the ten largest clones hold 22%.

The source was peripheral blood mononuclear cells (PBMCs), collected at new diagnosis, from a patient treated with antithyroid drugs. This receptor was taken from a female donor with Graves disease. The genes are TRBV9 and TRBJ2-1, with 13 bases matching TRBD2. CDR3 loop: CASSMGTSGKVYEQFF. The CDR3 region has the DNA TGTGCCAGCAGCATGGGGACTAGCGGGAAGGTTTATGAGCAGTTCTTC.